This TCR beta chain was identified during a study of blood T cells in healthy people across ages (dated by TCRdb to 2015 to 2017). About the investigation overall: In model experiments, template switching captured roughly one uniquely barcoded TCR beta cDNA molecule for every two T cells. Age-related changes in TCR beta repertoire diversity were measured in the study by deep sequencing normalized with unique cDNA molecular identifiers. Donors of different ages were randomly distributed across sequencing lanes to avoid experimental bias. Using the same blood draw, the study looked at two additional independent replicas of 1 million unique cDNA reads for two donors, one aged 18 to 29 and the other aged 80 or older. The donors were divided into four age groups: young (average around 15 years), middle-aged (over 35), aged (approximately 62) and long-lived (82).

Libraries were built with 5' RACE. Sequenced using an Illumina HiSeq 2500. The second PCR ran for about 6 to 12 cycles and used a J-beta primer mix along with a sample-barcoded 5' primer. A template-switch 5' adaptor carrying 12 random nucleotides introduced a unique molecular identifier onto each TCR beta cDNA molecule. At least 2.5 million CDR3-containing paired-end reads were obtained from each sample. The Mint cDNA synthesis kit, primed by a TRBC-specific oligonucleotide, was used to synthesize first-strand cDNA from all RNA. Following uracil-DNA glycosylase treatment, all cDNA underwent a first 18-cycle PCR with the universal primers M1SS and BC2_uni_R. In the source study's methods: For normalization, 1 million high-quality reads were randomly selected from each sample, with every read carrying a distinct molecular identifier. Instead of being binned into consensus sequences, reads that shared molecular identifiers were thrown out. MiTCR, with a Q25 quality threshold and the strictest error-elimination algorithm, was used for CDR3 identification, clonotype clustering and error correction. A nonparametric unseen species model with Euler transformation was used to estimate lower-bound total TCR beta diversity. TCRdb applied fastp at Q25 and MiXCR to the public reads, then kept only in-frame beta chains. Every CDR3 protein is listed once, alongside the most common genes and DNA of its rows. These V and J calls are TCRdb output, not the study's own analysis. Present in this sample are fewer than 800,000 distinct CDR3 sequences, roughly 30% of which were seen just once. The ten largest clones add up to approximately 15% of the sample.

The table lists this clonotype with many counts. The specificity of this receptor is unknown. No much larger clone is present one base from it, and per-base qualities are unavailable. Study-wide conclusions, independent of this receptor: Conclusive comparison of naive and antigen-experienced compartments was prevented by the profiling of bulk unsorted PBMCs. Compared with the aged group, the long-lived group had more naive CD4+ T cells, fewer expanded clones and increased TCR diversity, a pattern suggesting age selection. Estimates of total diversity based on one million sequenced T cells were considered lower bounds and underestimates. The percentage of naive T cells measured by flow cytometry correlated strongly with observed TCR beta diversity. The CMV infection status of donors was not known, potentially confounding age-related changes in expanded clonotypes. Observed TCR beta diversity per million T cells fell roughly linearly with age, and a significant reduction was already apparent by age around 36.

V lost 2 bases and J lost 7 bases; the stretch between them is 5 bases long. CDR1 and CDR2 are drawn from the germline V gene: MNHNS, SASEGT. Its CDR3 holds 11 amino acids, cysteine through phenylalanine. Left in the record is the CDR3 DNA by itself, 33 bases read in frame from the first base. The roughly 39 donors, aged about 6 to 100 years, were systemically healthy Caucasian individuals from Russia. About 9.6 milliliters of peripheral blood were collected from each donor into EDTA-treated Vacutainer tubes. Ficoll-Paque density-gradient centrifugation was used to isolate PBMCs, with at least 6.5 million obtained per sample. Total RNA was extracted from PBMCs with Trizol reagent, with at least 6 micrograms obtained per sample. For every donor, an aliquot of PBMCs went through flow cytometry to measure the percentages of naive CD45RAhigh/CD27high T cells.

This receptor was taken from a woman of 80 years or more in good health. Donor details come from another sample of the same person, matched by shared clones. The sequenced sample consisted of blood. The V gene is TRBV6-1 and the J gene is TRBJ1-2; no D segment can be confidently identified. The CDR3 region reads CASSEWVGYTF. The sequenced DNA: TGTGCCAGCAGTGAATGGGTTGGCTACACCTTC.